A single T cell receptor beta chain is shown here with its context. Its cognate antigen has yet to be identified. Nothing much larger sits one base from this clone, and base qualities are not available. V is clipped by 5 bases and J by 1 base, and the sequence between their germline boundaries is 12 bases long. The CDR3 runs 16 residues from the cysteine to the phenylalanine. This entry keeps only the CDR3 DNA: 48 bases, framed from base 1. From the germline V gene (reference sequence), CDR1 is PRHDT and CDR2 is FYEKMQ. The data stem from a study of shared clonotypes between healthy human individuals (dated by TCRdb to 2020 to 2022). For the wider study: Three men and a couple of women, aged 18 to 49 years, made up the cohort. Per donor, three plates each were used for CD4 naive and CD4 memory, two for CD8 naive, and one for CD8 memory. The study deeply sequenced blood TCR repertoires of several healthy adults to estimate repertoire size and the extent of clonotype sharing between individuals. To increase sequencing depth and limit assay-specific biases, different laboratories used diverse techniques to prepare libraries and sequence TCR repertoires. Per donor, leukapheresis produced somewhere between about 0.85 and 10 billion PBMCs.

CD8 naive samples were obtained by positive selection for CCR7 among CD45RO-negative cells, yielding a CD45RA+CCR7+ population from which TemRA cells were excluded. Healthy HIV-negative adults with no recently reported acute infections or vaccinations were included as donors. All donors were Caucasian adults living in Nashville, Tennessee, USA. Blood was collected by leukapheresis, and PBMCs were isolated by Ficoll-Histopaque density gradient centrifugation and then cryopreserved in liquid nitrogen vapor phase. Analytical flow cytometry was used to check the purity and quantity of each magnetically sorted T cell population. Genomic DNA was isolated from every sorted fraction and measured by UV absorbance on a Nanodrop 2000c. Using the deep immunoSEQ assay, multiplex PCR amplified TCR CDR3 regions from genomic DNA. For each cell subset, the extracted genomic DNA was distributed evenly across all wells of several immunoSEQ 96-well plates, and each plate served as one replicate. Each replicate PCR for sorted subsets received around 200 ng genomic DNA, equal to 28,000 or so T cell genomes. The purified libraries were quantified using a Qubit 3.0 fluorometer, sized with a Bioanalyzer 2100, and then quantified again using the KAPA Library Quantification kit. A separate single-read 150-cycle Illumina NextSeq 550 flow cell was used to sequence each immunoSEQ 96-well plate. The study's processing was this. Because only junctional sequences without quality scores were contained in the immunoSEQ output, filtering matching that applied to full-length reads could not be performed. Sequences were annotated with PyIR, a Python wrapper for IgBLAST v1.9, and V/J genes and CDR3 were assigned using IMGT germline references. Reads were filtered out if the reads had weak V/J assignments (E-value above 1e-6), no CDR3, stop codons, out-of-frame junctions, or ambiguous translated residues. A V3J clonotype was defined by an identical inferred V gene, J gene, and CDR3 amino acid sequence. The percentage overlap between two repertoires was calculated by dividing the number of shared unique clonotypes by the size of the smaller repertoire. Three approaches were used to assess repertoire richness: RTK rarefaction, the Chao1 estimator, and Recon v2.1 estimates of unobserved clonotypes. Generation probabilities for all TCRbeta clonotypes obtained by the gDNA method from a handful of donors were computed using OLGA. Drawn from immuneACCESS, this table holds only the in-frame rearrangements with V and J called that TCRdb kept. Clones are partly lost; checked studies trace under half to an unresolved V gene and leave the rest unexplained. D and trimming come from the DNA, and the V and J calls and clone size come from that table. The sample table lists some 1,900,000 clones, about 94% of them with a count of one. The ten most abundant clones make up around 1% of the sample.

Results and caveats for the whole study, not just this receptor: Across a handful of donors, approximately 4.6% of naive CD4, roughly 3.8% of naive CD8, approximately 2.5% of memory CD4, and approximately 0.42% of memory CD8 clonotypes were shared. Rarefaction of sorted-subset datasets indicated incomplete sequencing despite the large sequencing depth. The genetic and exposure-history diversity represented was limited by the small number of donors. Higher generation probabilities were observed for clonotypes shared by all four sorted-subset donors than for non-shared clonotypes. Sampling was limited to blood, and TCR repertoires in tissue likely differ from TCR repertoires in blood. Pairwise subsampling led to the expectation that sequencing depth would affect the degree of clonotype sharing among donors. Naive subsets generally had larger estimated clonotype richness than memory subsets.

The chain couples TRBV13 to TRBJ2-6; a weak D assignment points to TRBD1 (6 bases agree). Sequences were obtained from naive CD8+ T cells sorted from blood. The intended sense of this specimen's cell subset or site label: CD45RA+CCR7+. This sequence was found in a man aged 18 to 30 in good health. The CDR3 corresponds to CASSGPTGSGANVLTF. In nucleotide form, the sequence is TGTGCCAGCAGCGGACCAACAGGGTCTGGGGCCAACGTCCTGACTTTC. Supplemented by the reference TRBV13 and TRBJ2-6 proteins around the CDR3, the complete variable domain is AAGVIQSPRHLIKEKRETATLKCYPIPRHDTVYWYQQGPGQDPQFLISFYEKMQSDKGSIPDRFSAQQFSDYHSELNMSSLELGDSALYFCASSGPTGSGANVLTFGAGSRLTVL.